A single sample is the source of the 16 T cell receptor beta chains below, sequenced in a study of technical replicates of blood from a few donors. Here immunoSEQ multiplex PCR was the method, and the copy in TCRdb shows in-frame clones only, minus some. The profile shows tens of thousands of clones, around nine tenths of them singletons. The specimen sequenced was T cells isolated from PBMCs. Receptors were obtained from a human donor in good health.

The chain carries TRBV6-5 and TRBJ2-4, with 9 bases that match TRBD2. Germline V gene lookup returns CDR1 MNHEY and CDR2 SVGAGI. The CDR3 consists of 15 residues. The V gene end was trimmed by 2 bases and the J gene end by 4 bases; junction bases not matched to a gene: 3. CDR3 nucleotide sequence: TGTGCCAGCAGTTACGGCGGGGGGGGGAAAAACATTCAGTACTTC. As protein: CASSYGGGGKNIQYF.

J is TRBJ2-5 and V is TRBV6-1, with D tentatively TRBD2 (5 bases). Germline CDR1 and CDR2: MNHNS and SASEGT. The CDR3 has 16 amino acids. Between the trimmed V and J ends, which lost 3 bases and 4 bases, there was a span of 18 bases. The DNA for the CDR3 is TGTGCCAGCAGTGATATAGGACTCCAAATTACAGAGACCCAGTACTTC. This gives the protein CASSDIGLQITETQYF.

The chain employs TRBV6-1 and TRBJ1-5, with TRBD1 as a possible D gene (6 bases). V dropped 3 bases and J dropped 0 bases, with 12 bases sitting between them. Germline lookup yields CDR1 MNHNS and CDR2 SASEGT. CDR3 length equals 16 residues. The CDR3 protein is CASSEMTGNSNQPQHF. CDR3 nucleotides: TGTGCCAGCAGTGAGATGACAGGTAATAGCAATCAGCCCCAGCATTTT.

This clone came up once. The rearrangement joins TRBV19 to TRBJ2-7; TRBD1 matches 9 bases. The CDR3 runs 14 residues. The germline V gene has CDR1 LNHDA and CDR2 SQIVND (reference sequence). Trimming at V came to 4 bases and at J to 3 bases, leaving 4 bases not matched to a gene. The CDR3 DNA sequence: TGTGCCAGTAGTAGGGACAGGGCAAGCTACGAGCAGTACTTC. It translates to CASSRDRASYEQYF.

The gene calls are TRBV5-1 and TRBJ2-5, with 7 bases aligning to TRBD1. This CDR3 comprises 14 residues. The germline gives CDR1 SGHRS, CDR2 YFSETQ. V dropped 3 bases and J dropped 9; count of bases not matched to a gene: 11. The CDR3 region has the DNA TGCGCCAGCAGCTCAGGGACAGTTGAAAAGGCCCAGTACTTC. It encodes CASSSGTVEKAQYF. The full variable domain, its missing parts supplied by reference TRBV5-1 and TRBJ2-5, is KAGVTQTPRYLIKTRGQQVTLSCSPISGHRSVSWYQQTPGQGLQFLFEYFSETQRNKGNFPGRFSGRQFSNSRSEMNVSTLELGDSALYLCASSSGTVEKAQYFGPGTRLLVL.

This clone was picked up one time. The chain has TRBV6-5 and TRBJ1-6; D possibly corresponds to TRBD1 (6 bases). The CDR3 runs 12 residues. CDR1 MNHEY and CDR2 SVGAGI come from the germline V gene. Trimming pared 6 bases from V and 9 bases from J, leaving 9 bases between. Written as DNA, the CDR3 is TGTGCCAGCAGATCACAGGGTTCACCCCTCCACTTT. Its translation: CASRSQGSPLHF.

CDR3 protein: CAWPTGDYGYTF. The CDR3 nucleotides read TGTGCCTGGCCGACAGGGGACTATGGCTACACCTTC. This chain connects TRBV30 to TRBJ1-2; 8 bases agree with TRBD1. The CDR3 spans 12 residues. V lost 5 bases and J lost 3; bases outside the gene matches: 2. Per the germline V gene, CDR1 is GTSNPN and CDR2 is SVGIG (reference sequence).

This sequence joins TRBV10-3 and TRBJ1-2, with D maybe TRBD1 (5 bases). CDR3 length equals 14 residues. Germline V gene lookup returns CDR1 ENHRY and CDR2 SYGVKD. The germline V and J ends were trimmed by 3 bases and 6 bases, with 14 bases remaining between them. Here the CDR3 reads CAISDPRVPHGYTF. The CDR3, as DNA: TGTGCCATCAGTGACCCCAGGGTTCCACATGGCTACACCTTC.

The V call is TRBV6-5, the J call TRBJ2-5, with TRBD1 matching 7 bases. Germline V gene sequence: CDR1 MNHEY, CDR2 SVGAGI. The ends lost 4 bases at V and 3 bases at J; junction bases unmatched: 2. This CDR3 has 13 amino acids. Here the CDR3 DNA reads TGTGCCAGCAGTTTGACAGGGAAAGAGACCCAGTACTTC. Protein: CASSLTGKETQYF.

This rearrangement joins TRBV28 to TRBJ1-2; no firm D call. Trimming pared 5 bases from V and 3 bases from J, leaving 16 bases between. The CDR3 has 15 residues. Germline assignment: CDR1 MDHEN and CDR2 SYDVKM. CDR3 sequence: CASSPGGAVDYGYTF. The DNA for the CDR3 is TGTGCCAGCAGTCCCGGTGGAGCAGTCGACTATGGCTACACCTTC.

The chain employs TRBV6-5 and TRBJ1-2, with 7 bases aligning to TRBD1. Losses at the gene ends were 6 bases for V and 4 bases for J; bases not matched to a gene: 8. The germline V gene has CDR1 MNHEY and CDR2 SVGAGI. The CDR3 length is 14 residues. The CDR3 coding sequence is TGTGCCAGCAGACCAAGACAGGGCCCCTATGGCTACACCTTC. Amino acid sequence: CASRPRQGPYGYTF.

The chain carries TRBV6-5 and TRBJ1-5, with TRBD1 identical over 7 bases. V dropped 4 bases and J dropped 4; count of bases not matched to a gene: 10. The germline V gene encodes CDR1 MNHEY and CDR2 SVGAGI. The CDR3 contains 16 residues. CDR3 nucleotides: TGTGCCAGCAGTTCGTCTTCGGGACAGCTAAATCAGCCCCAGCATTTT. Protein sequence: CASSSSSGQLNQPQHF.

The chain carries TRBV7-3 and TRBJ2-5, with 9 bases fitting TRBD1. The CDR3 has 14 residues. V was pared by 6 bases and J by 5 bases, with 7 bases of the junction left unmatched. Germline values: CDR1 SGHTA, CDR2 FQGTGA. The CDR3 protein is CASSPTGGEETQYF. CDR3 DNA: TGTGCCAGCAGTCCTACAGGGGGCGAGGAGACCCAGTACTTC. Full variable domain (outside the CDR3, taken from reference TRBV7-3 and TRBJ2-5): GAGVSQTPSNKVTEKGKYVELRCDPISGHTALYWYRQSLGQGPEFLIYFQGTGAADDSGLPNDRFFAVRPEGSVSTLKIQRTERGDSAVYLCASSPTGGEETQYFGPGTRLLVL.

In DNA form, the CDR3 reads TGTGCCAGCAGTTTAAGGGGCCTAGCGGGACAGAGTTACGAGCAGTACTTC. Residues: CASSLRGLAGQSYEQYF. This chain links TRBV28 with TRBJ2-7; TRBD2 aligns across 9 bases. CDR1 and CDR2 from the germline V gene are MDHEN and SYDVKM. V was clipped by 2 bases and J by 4 bases; unmatched bases: 12. The CDR3 has 17 amino acids.

This chain joins TRBV2 and TRBJ2-2; 14 bases are a match to TRBD2. The germline CDR1 and CDR2 sequences are SNHLY and FYNNEI. The CDR3 length is 18 residues. Trimming cost V 7 bases and J 1 base; bases outside gene matches: 8. The CDR3 loop is CASIGTSGSTQNTGELFF. CDR3 sequence (DNA): TGTGCCAGCATCGGGACTAGCGGGAGCACCCAGAACACCGGGGAGCTGTTTTTT.

V and J are TRBV2 and TRBJ2-5; TRBD2 matches 12 bases. J lost 4 bases, V lost 3 bases, and 0 bases had no gene match. The germline V gene encodes CDR1 SNHLY and CDR2 FYNNEI. This CDR3 has 14 amino acids. The CDR3 here is CASSEGLAGETQYF. The CDR3 bases are TGTGCCAGCAGTGAGGGACTAGCGGGAGAGACCCAGTACTTC.